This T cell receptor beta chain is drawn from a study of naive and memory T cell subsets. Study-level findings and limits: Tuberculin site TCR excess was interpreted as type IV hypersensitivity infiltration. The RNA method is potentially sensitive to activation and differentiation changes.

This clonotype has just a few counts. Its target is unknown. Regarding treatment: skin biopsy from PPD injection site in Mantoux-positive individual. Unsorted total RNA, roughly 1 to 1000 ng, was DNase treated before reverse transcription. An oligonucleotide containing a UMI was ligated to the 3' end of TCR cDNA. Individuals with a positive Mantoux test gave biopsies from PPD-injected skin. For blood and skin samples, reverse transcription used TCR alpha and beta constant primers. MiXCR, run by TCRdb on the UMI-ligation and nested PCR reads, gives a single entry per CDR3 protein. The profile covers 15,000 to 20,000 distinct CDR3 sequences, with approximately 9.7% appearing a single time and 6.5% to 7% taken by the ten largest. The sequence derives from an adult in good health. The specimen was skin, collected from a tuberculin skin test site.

The CDR3 spells CASSEWTGDGAFF. DNA for the CDR3: TGCGCCAGCAGCGAATGGACAGGGGACGGGGCTTTCTTT. The J gene is TRBJ1-1, the V gene TRBV5-1, with TRBD1 identical over 9 bases. With V trimmed by 4 bases and J by 11 bases, 9 bases remained unmatched. The germline CDR1 and CDR2 sequences are SGHRS and YFSETQ. The CDR3 loop spans 13 amino acids.